The 9 T cell receptor beta chains presented below share a single source sample, sequenced in a study of T cells in localized non-small cell lung cancer. Clones were sequenced by immunoSEQ multiplex PCR, and TCRdb holds only the in-frame ones, with some missing. In the table there are some 66,000 clones, roughly four fifths of which are singletons. The material sequenced was peripheral blood, taken before any cancer treatment. Every receptor here comes from a female donor older than 55 with stage I lung adenocarcinoma.

Only one count was recorded for this clone. This chain joins TRBV19 and TRBJ2-7, with D tentatively TRBD2 (6 bases). Germline V lookup: CDR1 LNHDA, CDR2 SQIVND (reference sequence). The CDR3 is 15 residues long. V lost 4 bases to trimming and J lost 2 bases, with 15 bases between them. CDR3 sequence: CASSRGVGATYEQYF. CDR3 nucleotide sequence: TGTGCCAGTAGTAGGGGGGTCGGAGCCACCTACGAGCAGTACTTC.

The chain joins TRBV5-6 to TRBJ1-1; D not certain. This CDR3 has 15 residues. Germline V lookup: CDR1 SGHDT, CDR2 YYEEEE. Trimming left V 2 bases short and J 2 bases short, with 13 bases between. The CDR3 coding sequence is TGTGCCAGCAGCTTAGGCAGGCCAGTTAACACTGAAGCTTTCTTT. Amino acid sequence: CASSLGRPVNTEAFF. Full variable domain (outside the CDR3, taken from reference TRBV5-6 and TRBJ1-1): DAGVTQSPTHLIKTRGQQVTLRCSPKSGHDTVSWYQQALGQGPQFIFQYYEEEERQRGNFPDRFSGHQFPNYSSELNVNALLLGDSALYLCASSLGRPVNTEAFFGQGTRLTVV.

This chain connects TRBV28 to TRBJ2-7, with 7 positions matching TRBD2. V shed 3 bases and J 5 bases; nucleotides not matched to a gene: 10. CDR1 is MDHEN, CDR2 SYDVKM, per germline. The CDR3 has 15 residues. Written as DNA, the CDR3 is TGTGCCAGCAGTTTTCTCGGGGGGAGGCAGGACGAGCAGTACTTC. It specifies CASSFLGGRQDEQYF.

This clone was counted between two and nine times. The chain is built from TRBV6-1 and TRBJ2-7; D gene uncertain. The CDR3 sequence is 15 residues long. CDR1 and CDR2 (germline): MNHNS, SASEGT. V gave up 3 bases and J gave up 2 bases, with 14 bases separating them. Written as DNA, the CDR3 is TGTGCCAGCAGTGATACTACCGGCGGTACCTACGAGCAGTACTTC. This translates into CASSDTTGGTYEQYF.

The CDR3 DNA sequence: TGTGCCAGCAGTCCCCTCAATAGGGTCTACGAGCAGTACTTC. It translates to CASSPLNRVYEQYF. V usage is TRBV27 and J usage is TRBJ2-7; D is unclear. Germline V gene sequence: CDR1 MNHEY, CDR2 SMNVEV (reference sequence). V lost 5 bases and J lost 3, with 14 bases in between. The CDR3 is made up of 14 amino acids.

This chain uses TRBV6-1 with TRBJ1-6; D unclear. The ends were cut back, 1 base at V and 5 bases at J, with 3 bases in the middle. This CDR3 comprises 13 residues. Germline CDR1 is MNHNS and CDR2 is SASEGT. The CDR3 DNA sequence: TGTGCCAGCAGTGAAGTAGATAATTCACCCCTCCACTTT. Its protein is CASSEVDNSPLHF.

The chain's CDR3 is CASAGAQLGGQPQHF. In DNA, the CDR3 is TGTGCCAGCGCCGGGGCCCAATTGGGGGGTCAGCCCCAGCATTTT. V usage is TRBV6-1 and J usage is TRBJ1-5; D might be TRBD1 (5 bases). Trimming took 8 bases from V and 6 from J, leaving 20 bases between them. The CDR3 is 15 residues long. Germline V gene data show CDR1 as MNHNS and CDR2 as SASEGT.

The chain uses TRBV11-2 and TRBJ2-7; no firm D call. Germline CDR1 SGHAT, CDR2 FQNNGV. V shed 3 bases and J shed 6 bases, with 3 bases lying between them. CDR3 length: 10 amino acids. The CDR3 nucleotides read TGTGCCAGCAGCTTGACCGAGCAGTACTTC. This encodes CASSLTEQYF.

The chain couples TRBV9 to TRBJ2-5; TRBD2 matches at 12 bases. Germline loops: CDR1 SGDLS, CDR2 YYNGEE. CDR3 length: 16 residues. V gave up 1 base and J gave up 4 bases; unmatched junction bases: 5. In nucleotides, the CDR3 is TGTGCCAGCAGCGTAAGGACTAGCGGGATCGGAGAGACCCAGTACTTC. Its translation is CASSVRTSGIGETQYF. The entire variable domain, with the rest obtained from reference TRBV9 and TRBJ2-5, is as follows: DSGVTQTPKHLITATGQRVTLRCSPRSGDLSVYWYQQSLDQGLQFLIQYYNGEERAKGNILERFSAQQFPDLHSELNLSSLELGDSALYFCASSVRTSGIGETQYFGPGTRLLVL.